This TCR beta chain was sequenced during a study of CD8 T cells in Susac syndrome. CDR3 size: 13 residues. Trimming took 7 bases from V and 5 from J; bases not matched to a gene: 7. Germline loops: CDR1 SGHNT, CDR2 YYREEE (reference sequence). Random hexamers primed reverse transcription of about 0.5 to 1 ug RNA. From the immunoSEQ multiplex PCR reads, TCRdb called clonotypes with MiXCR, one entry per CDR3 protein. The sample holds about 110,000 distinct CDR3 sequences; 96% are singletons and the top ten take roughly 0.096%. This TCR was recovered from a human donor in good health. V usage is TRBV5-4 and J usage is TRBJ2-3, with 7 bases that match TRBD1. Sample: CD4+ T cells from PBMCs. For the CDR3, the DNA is TGTGCCAGCCGTGACAGGGCGGTAGATACGCAGTATTTT. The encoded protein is CASRDRAVDTQYF. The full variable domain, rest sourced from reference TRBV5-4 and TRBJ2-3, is ETGVTQSPTHLIKTRGQQVTLRCSSQSGHNTVSWYQQALGQGPQFIFQYYREEENGRGNFPPRFSGLQFPNYSSELNVNALELDDSALYLCASRDRAVDTQYFGPGTRLTVL.